This T cell receptor (beta chain) was sequenced during a study of blood T cell repertoires in COVID-19. The data were produced by immunoSEQ multiplex PCR, yet TCRdb's version contains in-frame clones alone and is incomplete. The table lists 200,000 to 250,000 clones, nearly 85% of them singletons. The germline V gene encodes CDR1 ENHRY and CDR2 SYGVKD. V lost 0 bases and J lost 7; bases outside the gene matches: 6. This CDR3 spans 16 amino acids. The chain joins TRBV10-3 to TRBJ1-6; 7 bases match TRBD1. The TCR was taken from a human donor in a cohort sampled during active COVID-19. Sequenced input: peripheral blood. CDR3 residues: CAISESRGRWNSPLHF. The CDR3 nucleotides are TGTGCCATCAGTGAGTCGAGGGGGCGGTGGAATTCACCCCTCCACTTT.